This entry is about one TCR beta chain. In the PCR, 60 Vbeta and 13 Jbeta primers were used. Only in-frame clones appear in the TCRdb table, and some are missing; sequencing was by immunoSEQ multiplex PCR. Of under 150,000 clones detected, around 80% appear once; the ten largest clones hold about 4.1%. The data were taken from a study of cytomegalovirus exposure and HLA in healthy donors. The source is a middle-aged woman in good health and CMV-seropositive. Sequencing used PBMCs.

CDR3 bases: TGTGCCAGCAGCTTAGGGGCTAGCGGGAGGGCCGCGGAGACCCAGTACTTC. Translated, it gives CASSLGASGRAAETQYF. V usage is TRBV7-8 and J usage is TRBJ2-5; 12 nucleotides agree with TRBD2. This CDR3 is 17 amino acids long. CDR1 is SGHVS, CDR2 FQNEAQ, per germline. V was clipped by 1 base and J by 5 bases; unmatched bases: 8.